The subject of this entry is one T cell receptor beta chain. The V gene's germline CDR1 is SGHAT and CDR2 FQDESV (reference sequence). The CDR3 contains 16 residues. Trimming removed 5 bases from V and 6 bases from J; junction bases left unmatched: 13. This record comes from a study of blood T cell repertoires in COVID-19. In the source study's methods: Reference gene primers were amplified, and this amplification served to estimate nucleated cell counts. The protocol was immunoSEQ multiplex PCR, while the TCRdb copy is restricted to in-frame clones and leaves out a portion. The V and J calls and the clone size are those of that table, but D and trimming were determined from the DNA. The sample contains approximately 170,000 clones, around 88% of which appear only once.

The clonotype originates from a woman in her forties or fifties in a cohort exposed to, infected with or recovered from COVID-19 (not recorded which). Sequencing used PBMCs or T cells enriched from blood (not recorded which). The V and J genes are TRBV11-1 and TRBJ2-5; 9 bases are shared with TRBD2. CDR3 residues: CASSQASRGGQKTQYF. The DNA for the CDR3 is TGTGCCAGCAGCCAGGCTTCGCGGGGGGGCCAGAAGACCCAGTACTTC.